This TCR beta chain was retrieved from a study of molecular identifiers for immune sequencing clone quantification. Study context: Replicate experiments took RNA from around 18,000 or 91,000 naive CD8 cells, divided it five ways and sequenced four. Study observations and caveats: A single cell's spiked Jurkat TCR RNA was reportedly detectable among roughly 1 million naive cells. For highly expanded clones, sizes could be underestimated when identical TCR molecules share a barcode.

Ten or more counts support this clonotype. Its specificity is unknown. Each CDR3 protein gets one entry after TCRdb re-called the PCR reads with MiXCR. This sample has about 40,000 distinct CDR3 sequences, with roughly 18% found just once. Sorting selected naive CD8 T cells with a CD8+CD4-CCR7+CD45RA+ phenotype. V trimming: 5 bases; J trimming: 4 bases; junction bases outside the gene matches: 7. The CDR3 runs to 14 residues. Germline V gene sequence: CDR1 SGHVS, CDR2 FQNEAQ. The V gene is TRBV7-8, the J gene TRBJ2-7, with 8 bases identical to TRBD1. This receptor was obtained from a human donor in good health. Some libraries in this study had Jurkat cell RNA spiked in. Sequencing was carried out using naive CD8+ T cells from blood, with Jurkat cell RNA spiked in. This sample's subset: FACS-sorted CD8+CD4-CCR7+CD45RA+ naive T cells. Written as DNA, the CDR3 is TGTGCCAGCAGCGTAGGACAGGGTCGTTACGAGCAGTACTTC. Translation gives CASSVGQGRYEQYF.